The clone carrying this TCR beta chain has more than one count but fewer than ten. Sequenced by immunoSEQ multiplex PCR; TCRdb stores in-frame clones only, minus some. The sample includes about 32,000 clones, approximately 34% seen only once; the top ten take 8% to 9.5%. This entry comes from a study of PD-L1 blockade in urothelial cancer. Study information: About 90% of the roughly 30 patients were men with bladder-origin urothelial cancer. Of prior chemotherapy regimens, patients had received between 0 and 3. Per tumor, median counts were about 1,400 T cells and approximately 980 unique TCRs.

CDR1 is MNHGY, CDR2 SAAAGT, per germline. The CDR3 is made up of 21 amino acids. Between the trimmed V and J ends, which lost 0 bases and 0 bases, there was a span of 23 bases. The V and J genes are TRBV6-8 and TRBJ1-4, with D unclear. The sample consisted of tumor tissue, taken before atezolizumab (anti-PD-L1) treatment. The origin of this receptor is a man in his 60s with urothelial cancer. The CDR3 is CASSYSIGSADGDATNEKLFF. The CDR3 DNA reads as TGTGCCAGCAGTTACTCGATCGGAAGTGCGGACGGGGATGCAACTAATGAAAAACTGTTTTTT.